Listed below are T cell receptor beta chains from one sample, sequenced in a study of graft-versus-host responses after intestinal transplantation. Method: immunoSEQ multiplex PCR; TCRdb's copy keeps in-frame clones and lacks some. The table includes over 70,000 clones, around 96% detected once. These receptors are not linked to any known antigen. This material consisted of unstimulated CD8+ T cells sorted from spleen or lymph node cells, taken before intestinal transplant. The receptor source for this set is a human donor who received an intestinal transplant. CDR3s include the opening cysteine and the closing phenylalanine or tryptophan. The order of the fields is D gene, V gene, clone size, J gene, CDR3 DNA, CDR3 protein. D genes are given only for firm matches. Clone size appears in some rows only: once, few, many, or a class for an expanded clone.

d_gene: TRBD2
v_gene: TRBV30
abundance: NA
j_gene: TRBJ2-3
CDR3nt: TGTGCCTGGAGTGTACTAGCGGGAGGGGATACGCAGTATTTT
CDR3aa: CAWSVLAGGDTQYF

d_gene: NA
v_gene: TRBV25-1
abundance: NA
j_gene: TRBJ1-2
CDR3nt: TGTGCCAGCAGTCCGGGGGAGCGGCTTGACTACACCTTC
CDR3aa: CASSPGERLDYTF

d_gene: NA
v_gene: TRBV7-9
abundance: NA
j_gene: TRBJ2-1
CDR3nt: TGTGCCAGCAGCTATAGCGGATACAATGAGCAGTTCTTC
CDR3aa: CASSYSGYNEQFF

d_gene: TRBD1
v_gene: TRBV28
abundance: NA
j_gene: TRBJ2-7
CDR3nt: TGTGCCAGCAGTACAGGGGGCGGGTACGAGCAGTACTTC
CDR3aa: CASSTGGGYEQYF

d_gene: TRBD1
v_gene: TRBV9
abundance: NA
j_gene: TRBJ1-3
CDR3nt: TGTGCCAGCAGCGACAGGGGGTCAGGAAACACCATATATTTT
CDR3aa: CASSDRGSGNTIYF

d_gene: NA
v_gene: TRBV14
abundance: NA
j_gene: TRBJ1-1
CDR3nt: TGTGCCAGCAGTTTCGGGACCTTGAACACTGAAGCTTTCTTT
CDR3aa: CASSFGTLNTEAFF

d_gene: NA
v_gene: TRBV14
abundance: NA
j_gene: TRBJ1-2
CDR3nt: TGTGCCAGCAGCCACCAAGCAAGTAGTGGCTACACCTTC
CDR3aa: CASSHQASSGYTF

d_gene: NA
v_gene: TRBV6-5
abundance: NA
j_gene: TRBJ2-7
CDR3nt: TGTGCCAGCAGTTACTCGCGGGATAACGAGCAGTACTTC
CDR3aa: CASSYSRDNEQYF

d_gene: NA
v_gene: TRBV5-4
abundance: NA
j_gene: TRBJ2-7
CDR3nt: TGTGCCAGCAGCGCGGGACAGCTCTACGAGCAGTACTTC
CDR3aa: CASSAGQLYEQYF

d_gene: NA
v_gene: TRBV29-1
abundance: NA
j_gene: TRBJ1-1
CDR3nt: TGCAGCGTTGACGAAACCTTACCAGTGAACACTGAAGCTTTCTTT
CDR3aa: CSVDETLPVNTEAFF

d_gene: NA
v_gene: TRBV28
abundance: NA
j_gene: TRBJ2-1
CDR3nt: TGTGCCAGCAGTTTATTCCCCCGGGGGAGGATGTACAATGAGCAGTTCTTC
CDR3aa: CASSLFPRGRMYNEQFF

d_gene: NA
v_gene: TRBV27
abundance: NA
j_gene: TRBJ1-5
CDR3nt: TGTGCCAGCAGTTTAGGAATTGAGTATAGCAATCAGCCCCGGCATTTT
CDR3aa: CASSLGIEYSNQPRHF

d_gene: TRBD1
v_gene: TRBV19
abundance: NA
j_gene: TRBJ2-1
CDR3nt: TGTGCCAGTAGTTGGGACAGGGCCAATGAGCAGTTCTTC
CDR3aa: CASSWDRANEQFF

d_gene: NA
v_gene: TRBV19
abundance: NA
j_gene: TRBJ2-2
CDR3nt: TGTGCCAGCTGGAGCGGGGAGCTGTTTTTT
CDR3aa: CASWSGELFF

d_gene: NA
v_gene: TRBV15
abundance: NA
j_gene: TRBJ1-5
CDR3nt: TGTGCCACCAGCAGAGTCCCAGGGAATTCAAATCAGCCCCAGCATTTT
CDR3aa: CATSRVPGNSNQPQHF

d_gene: TRBD2
v_gene: TRBV28
abundance: NA
j_gene: TRBJ2-1
CDR3nt: TGTGCCAGCAGTTTACTAGCGGATAACAATGAGCAGTTCTTC
CDR3aa: CASSLLADNNEQFF

d_gene: NA
v_gene: TRBV29-1
abundance: NA
j_gene: TRBJ1-2
CDR3nt: TGCAGCGTTGAAAGGCCTAGGGGGGGAGATGGCTACACCTTC
CDR3aa: CSVERPRGGDGYTF

d_gene: NA
v_gene: TRBV11-2
abundance: NA
j_gene: TRBJ2-7
CDR3nt: TGTGCCAGCAGCTTAGAGTACGGACTCCGCTACGAGCAGTACTTC
CDR3aa: CASSLEYGLRYEQYF

d_gene: TRBD2
v_gene: TRBV4-2
abundance: NA
j_gene: TRBJ2-5
CDR3nt: TGTGCCAGCAGCCAAGTACCGGGACTAGGGGGAGAGACCCAGTACTTC
CDR3aa: CASSQVPGLGGETQYF

d_gene: NA
v_gene: TRBV9
abundance: NA
j_gene: TRBJ1-5
CDR3nt: TGTGCCAGCGGATTGGACGGCGCTTACAATCAGCCCCAGCATTTT
CDR3aa: CASGLDGAYNQPQHF

d_gene: NA
v_gene: TRBV9
abundance: NA
j_gene: TRBJ2-7
CDR3nt: TGTGCCAGCAGCGTAGGTGGCGGGGGCCCAGTGTACGAGCAGTACTTC
CDR3aa: CASSVGGGGPVYEQYF

d_gene: NA
v_gene: TRBV5-1
abundance: NA
j_gene: TRBJ2-7
CDR3nt: TGCGCCAGCGGTGAAGCCACGACCTACGAGCAGTACTTC
CDR3aa: CASGEATTYEQYF

d_gene: NA
v_gene: TRBV5-5
abundance: NA
j_gene: TRBJ2-7
CDR3nt: TGTGCCAGCTCCCCGACAGAAACAAGGGGGTACGAGCAGTACTTC
CDR3aa: CASSPTETRGYEQYF

d_gene: NA
v_gene: TRBV29-1
abundance: NA
j_gene: TRBJ2-7
CDR3nt: TGCAGCGTTGGCGTGGGAACGAGGAGCTCCTACGAGCAGTACTTC
CDR3aa: CSVGVGTRSSYEQYF

d_gene: TRBD1
v_gene: TRBV7-9
abundance: NA
j_gene: TRBJ2-7
CDR3nt: TGTGCCAGCAGCGACAGGGGGAACTACGAGCAGTACTTC
CDR3aa: CASSDRGNYEQYF

d_gene: TRBD2
v_gene: TRBV6-6
abundance: NA
j_gene: TRBJ2-3
CDR3nt: TGTGCCAGCAGCCTAATAGCGGGAGCTTCAGATACGCAGTATTTT
CDR3aa: CASSLIAGASDTQYF

d_gene: TRBD2
v_gene: TRBV5-6
abundance: NA
j_gene: TRBJ2-1
CDR3nt: TGTGCCAGCAGCTTGGCACTAGCGGGATATAACAATGAGCAGTTCTTC
CDR3aa: CASSLALAGYNNEQFF

d_gene: NA
v_gene: TRBV10-3
abundance: NA
j_gene: TRBJ1-6
CDR3nt: TGTGCCATCAGTGAACCCCAGGCGGCAGGTCGGGGATCACCCCTCCACTTT
CDR3aa: CAISEPQAAGRGSPLHF

d_gene: NA
v_gene: TRBV2
abundance: NA
j_gene: TRBJ2-4
CDR3nt: TGTGCCAAGAGGACGGACCAAAACATTCAGTACTTC
CDR3aa: CAKRTDQNIQYF

d_gene: NA
v_gene: TRBV7-3
abundance: NA
j_gene: TRBJ2-6
CDR3nt: TGTGCCAGCAGCCCTCTAGTAGGGGCCAACGTCCTGACTTTC
CDR3aa: CASSPLVGANVLTF

d_gene: TRBD2
v_gene: TRBV7-2
abundance: NA
j_gene: TRBJ2-1
CDR3nt: TGTGCCAGCAGCTCCCCCCGTTCTAGCGGGTTAGAATACAATGAGCAGTTCTTC
CDR3aa: CASSSPRSSGLEYNEQFF

d_gene: NA
v_gene: TRBV7-6
abundance: once
j_gene: TRBJ2-1
CDR3nt: TGTGCCAGCAGCTTAGTTCCCAATGAGCAGTTCTTC
CDR3aa: CASSLVPNEQFF

d_gene: TRBD2
v_gene: TRBV19
abundance: NA
j_gene: TRBJ2-7
CDR3nt: TGTGCCACCAGGACTAGCGGTTTTCAAAGCTCCTACGAGCAGTACTTC
CDR3aa: CATRTSGFQSSYEQYF

d_gene: TRBD2
v_gene: TRBV30
abundance: NA
j_gene: TRBJ2-2
CDR3nt: TGTGCCTGGAGTGGCCTAGCGGGAGGGTTCGACACCGGGGAGCTGTTTTTT
CDR3aa: CAWSGLAGGFDTGELFF

d_gene: NA
v_gene: TRBV5-8
abundance: NA
j_gene: TRBJ2-7
CDR3nt: TGTGCCAGCAGTCGTCCCAGGACCCCCTACGAGCAGTACTTC
CDR3aa: CASSRPRTPYEQYF

d_gene: NA
v_gene: TRBV28
abundance: NA
j_gene: TRBJ1-5
CDR3nt: TGTGCCAGCAGTCCGGTACAAGTACCCAATCAGCCCCAGCATTTT
CDR3aa: CASSPVQVPNQPQHF

d_gene: NA
v_gene: TRBV6-5
abundance: NA
j_gene: TRBJ2-3
CDR3nt: TGTGCCAGCAGTTACTCGCTGGGGGCAGCAGATACGCAGTATTTT
CDR3aa: CASSYSLGAADTQYF

d_gene: NA
v_gene: TRBV6-4
abundance: NA
j_gene: TRBJ2-5
CDR3nt: TGTGCCAGCAGTGACTCCGGGGGAGCAGAGACCCAGTACTTC
CDR3aa: CASSDSGGAETQYF

d_gene: NA
v_gene: TRBV4-2
abundance: NA
j_gene: TRBJ1-2
CDR3nt: TGTGCCAGCAGCCAAAGTCGACAGCCCAGGGTTGGCTACACCTTC
CDR3aa: CASSQSRQPRVGYTF

d_gene: TRBD2
v_gene: TRBV2
abundance: NA
j_gene: TRBJ2-5
CDR3nt: TGTGCCAGCAGTGGAGGGTCTAGCGGGAGGGCGGCAGAGACCCAGTACTTC
CDR3aa: CASSGGSSGRAAETQYF

d_gene: TRBD1
v_gene: TRBV6-4
abundance: NA
j_gene: TRBJ2-5
CDR3nt: TGTGCCAGCAGTCCCGGGACAGAAAGTGATGAGACCCAGTACTTC
CDR3aa: CASSPGTESDETQYF